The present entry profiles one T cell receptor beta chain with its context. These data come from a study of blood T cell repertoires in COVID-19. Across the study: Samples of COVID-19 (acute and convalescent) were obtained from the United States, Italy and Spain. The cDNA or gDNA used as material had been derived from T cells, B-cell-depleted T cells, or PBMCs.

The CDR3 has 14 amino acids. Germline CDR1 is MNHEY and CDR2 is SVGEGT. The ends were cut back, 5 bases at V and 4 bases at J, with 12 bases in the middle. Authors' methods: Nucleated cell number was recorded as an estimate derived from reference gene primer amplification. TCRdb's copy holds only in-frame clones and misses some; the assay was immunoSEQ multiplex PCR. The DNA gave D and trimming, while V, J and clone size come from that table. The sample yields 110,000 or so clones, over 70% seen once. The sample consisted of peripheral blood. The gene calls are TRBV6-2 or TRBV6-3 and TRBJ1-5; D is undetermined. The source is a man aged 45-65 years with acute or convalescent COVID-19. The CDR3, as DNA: TGTGCCAGCAGTCGCTCCGAGGTAAATCAGCCCCAGCATTTT. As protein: CASSRSEVNQPQHF.